This is a list of T cell receptor beta chains from one sample in a study of CD4 T cells in relation to SARS-CoV-2 and coronaviruses. Their recognized antigens are unknown. Profiling relied on immunoSEQ multiplex PCR, and the TCRdb table lists in-frame clones only, not all of them. The sample consists of about 26,000 clones, over 60% of them appearing once. The sequenced material came from CD4+ T cells from PBMCs, cultured in vitro. The receptors here all came from a human donor in good health. Each CDR3 is given with its conserved first and last residue. A D gene is named only where the DNA matches it firmly. A row's size may be missing; if present it is once, few, many or a size class.

V	J	D	size	DNA	CDR3
TRBV4-3	TRBJ2-3	TRBD2	-	TGCGCCAGCAGCCAAGGCGTGAGGTGGCGGGAGGAGAGCACAGATACGCAGTATTTT	CASSQGVRWREESTDTQYF
TRBV6-1	TRBJ1-4	-	-	TGTGCCAGCAGTGAACCTGGAGGGGTTAATGAAAAACTGTTTTTT	CASSEPGGVNEKLFF
TRBV3-1/TRBV3-2	TRBJ2-3	TRBD1	once	TGTGCCAGCAGCCAAGATATTACAGGGGGGAGAGATACGCAGTATTTT	CASSQDITGGRDTQYF
TRBV5-4	TRBJ2-5	-	-	TGTGCCAGCAGCAAACAAGAGACCCAGTACTTC	CASSKQETQYF
TRBV5-4	TRBJ2-1	-	-	TGTGCCAGCAGCTCCGCGGGACACAATGAGCAGTTCTTC	CASSSAGHNEQFF
TRBV30	TRBJ1-5	-	-	TGTGCCTGGAGTGACAGTAGCAATCAGCCCCAGCATTTT	CAWSDSSNQPQHF
TRBV19	TRBJ2-2	-	-	TGTGCCAGTACAAAGGGAGGGACACCGAACACCGGGGAGCTGTTTTTT	CASTKGGTPNTGELFF
TRBV19	TRBJ1-5	-	-	TGTGCCAGTCATATACCGGGGGGAGGAACGCATTTT	CASHIPGGGTHF
TRBV18	TRBJ1-6	-	-	TGTGCCAGCTCACCAGCCAGCTCCTATAATTCACCCCTCCACTTT	CASSPASSYNSPLHF
TRBV5-1	TRBJ1-3	TRBD1	once	TGCGCCAGCAGCCCCTTACTTTCAGGGGGCGGTTTTTCTGGAAACACCATATATTTT	CASSPLLSGGGFSGNTIYF
TRBV4-3	TRBJ1-4	-	-	TGCGCCAGCAGCCAAGCTCTACAGACAAATGAAAAACTGTTTTTT	CASSQALQTNEKLFF
TRBV29-1	TRBJ2-6	TRBD1	-	TGCAGCGTAGGAACCGGGACAGGGGCGTCTGGGGCCAACGTCCTGACTTTC	CSVGTGTGASGANVLTF
TRBV7-3	TRBJ2-2	TRBD1	-	TGTGCCAGCAGACGACCCCTGGACAGGGGAAACACCGGGGAGCTGTTTTTT	CASRRPLDRGNTGELFF
TRBV2	TRBJ2-3	TRBD2	-	TGTGCCAGCACTCCGAGGGTTAGCGGGGGGGCAAATACGCAGTATTTT	CASTPRVSGGANTQYF
TRBV6-5	TRBJ1-2	TRBD1	-	TGTGCCAGCCGTTATTTGGACAGGGCCACCTTC	CASRYLDRATF
TRBV9	TRBJ1-6	-	-	TGTGCCAGCAGGGTGGATTCGTCCTATAATTCACCCCTCCACTTT	CASRVDSSYNSPLHF
TRBV9	TRBJ1-1	-	-	TGTGCCAGCAGCGTATCCTTCACGAGGGAAACTGAAGCTTTCTTT	CASSVSFTRETEAFF